The 17 T cell receptor beta chains presented below share a single source sample, sequenced in a study of blood T cell repertoires in COVID-19. Produced via immunoSEQ multiplex PCR; TCRdb's table is partial and in-frame only. The data show roughly 280,000 clones, roughly 88% seen once. Specimen: peripheral blood. Receptors originate from a woman aged 70-85 years with acute or convalescent COVID-19.

This clone occurred once. The rearrangement links TRBV20-1 to TRBJ1-4; maybe TRBD1 (5 bases). V was trimmed by 3 bases and J by 4 bases, leaving 24 bases between them. Germline CDR1 reads DFQATT; CDR2 reads SNEGSKA (reference sequence). This CDR3 is 18 amino acids long. The CDR3 DNA follows: TGCAGTGCTAGTCTCCCTAGGCAGGGAGGGTCCGGTAATGAAAAACTGTTTTTT. The encoded protein is CSASLPRQGGSGNEKLFF.

J is TRBJ1-3 and V is TRBV11-2; D gene uncertain. Trimming took 0 bases from V and 7 from J, leaving 4 bases between them. The CDR3 is made up of 12 amino acids. Germline values: CDR1 SGHAT, CDR2 FQNNGV. The CDR3, as DNA: TGTGCCAGCAGCTTAGATCCGAACACCATATATTTT. Translating gives CASSLDPNTIYF.

The chain links TRBV7-9 to TRBJ1-1; a weak D match, TRBD1 (5 bases). Germline values: CDR1 SEHNR, CDR2 FQNEAQ (reference sequence). V was pared by 6 bases and J by 3 bases, with 20 bases between. The CDR3 extends over 16 amino acids. The CDR3 region is CASSDLGGRSDTEAFF. The CDR3 nucleotides read TGTGCCAGCAGTGATCTGGGGGGTAGGTCGGACACTGAAGCTTTCTTT.

The genes are TRBV5-1 and TRBJ2-2, with D possibly matching TRBD2 (5 bases). The CDR3 spans 13 residues. CDR1 is SGHRS and CDR2 is YFSETQ in the germline V gene. The V end lost 1 base, the J end lost 6 bases, and 7 bases lay between the germline ends. CDR3 sequence (DNA): TGCGCCAGCAGCTTGACAGCGGCCGGGGAGCTGTTTTTT. Protein: CASSLTAAGELFF.

The V call is TRBV2, the J call TRBJ1-1; D remains unclear. CDR1 and CDR2 from the germline V gene are SNHLY and FYNNEI. This CDR3 has 14 amino acids. The ends were cut back, 3 bases at V and 8 bases at J, with 16 bases in the middle. Here the CDR3 DNA reads TGTGCCAGCAGTGAGCCCAAAGGAGCAAGAGAAGCTTTCTTT. Protein product: CASSEPKGAREAFF. Full variable domain (outside the CDR3, taken from reference TRBV2 and TRBJ1-1): EPEVTQTPSHQVTQMGQEVILRCVPISNHLYFYWYRQILGQKVEFLVSFYNNEISEKSEIFDDQFSVERPDGSNFTLKIRSTKLEDSAMYFCASSEPKGAREAFFGQGTRLTVV.

V gene TRBV5-1 combines with J gene TRBJ1-1; 9 bases line up with TRBD1. The germline CDR1 and CDR2 sequences are SGHRS and YFSETQ. V gave up 0 bases and J gave up 4 bases; unmatched junction bases: 4. The CDR3 runs 15 residues. In DNA form, the CDR3 reads TGCGCCAGCAGCTTGGGGTACAGGGGGCTCACTGAAGCTTTCTTT. Translation: CASSLGYRGLTEAFF.

This rearrangement joins TRBV7-3 to TRBJ1-1; 7 nucleotides agree with TRBD1. Germline V gene lookup returns CDR1 SGHTA and CDR2 FQGTGA. J gave up 1 base and V 4 bases, and 9 bases lay outside the gene matches. The CDR3 loop spans 16 amino acids. The CDR3 sequence is CASSSTPYRGNTEAFF. The CDR3 DNA is TGTGCCAGCAGCTCCACCCCGTACAGGGGGAACACTGAAGCTTTCTTT. The variable domain in full, with the rest retrieved from reference TRBV7-3 and TRBJ1-1, is GAGVSQTPSNKVTEKGKYVELRCDPISGHTALYWYRQSLGQGPEFLIYFQGTGAADDSGLPNDRFFAVRPEGSVSTLKIQRTERGDSAVYLCASSSTPYRGNTEAFFGQGTRLTVV.

The chain employs TRBV5-1 and TRBJ2-2, with no clear D. Germline CDR1 is SGHRS and CDR2 is YFSETQ. The germline V and J ends were trimmed by 2 bases and 5 bases, with 13 bases remaining between them. CDR3 size: 15 residues. The CDR3: CASSLHGSRTGELFF. The CDR3, as DNA: TGCGCCAGCAGCTTACACGGTTCGCGGACCGGGGAGCTGTTTTTT.

The chain has TRBV19 and TRBJ1-5; D is perhaps TRBD1 (6 bases). The CDR3 runs to 14 residues. The V gene lost 2 bases and the J gene lost 6 bases, with 11 bases spanning the gap. Germline V gene data show CDR1 as LNHDA and CDR2 as SQIVND (reference sequence). The CDR3 DNA sequence: TGTGCCAGTAGTATATTCCTCAGGGGTCAGCCCCAGCATTTT. This translates into CASSIFLRGQPQHF.

This chain joins TRBV24-1 and TRBJ2-3; TRBD2 agrees at 8 bases. There are 17 residues in the CDR3. V trimming: 5 bases; J trimming: 2 bases; junction bases outside the gene matches: 11. Germline lookup yields CDR1 KGHDR and CDR2 SFDVKD. The CDR3 sequence: CATSGQTTSGNTDTQYF. The CDR3, as DNA: TGTGCCACCAGTGGCCAAACAACTAGCGGCAACACAGATACGCAGTATTTT.

The chain uses TRBV2 and TRBJ2-3; D possibly corresponds to TRBD2 (6 bases). The V end was cut by 4 bases, the J end by 2 bases, with 7 bases between. The CDR3 has 13 residues. Germline CDR1 is SNHLY and CDR2 is FYNNEI. CDR3 loop: CASSGEATDTQYF. For the CDR3, the DNA is TGTGCCAGCAGTGGGGAGGCCACAGATACGCAGTATTTT.

V is TRBV27 and J is TRBJ1-1; D is unresolved. The CDR3 contains 12 residues. Trimming left V 5 bases short and J 6 bases short, with 10 bases between. Germline CDR1 MNHEY, CDR2 SMNVEV (reference sequence). CDR3 bases: TGTGCCAGCAGTCCAGACACCCCTGAAGCTTTCTTT. This encodes CASSPDTPEAFF.

This clone was counted a few times. V gene TRBV11-2 combines with J gene TRBJ1-1, with TRBD1 as a possible D gene (6 bases). Germline lookup yields CDR1 SGHAT and CDR2 FQNNGV. V lost 6 bases and J lost 7, with 21 bases in between. The CDR3 is 15 residues long. CDR3 sequence: CASRPLTGNRSEAFF. The CDR3 region has the DNA TGTGCCAGCAGGCCCCTTACAGGGAATCGTAGTGAAGCTTTCTTT.

CDR3 region: CASRLAGGPEQYF. CDR3 DNA: TGTGCCAGCAGACTAGCGGGGGGGCCGGAGCAGTACTTC. The chain has TRBV6-5 and TRBJ2-7, with 13 bases aligning to TRBD2. Trimming at V came to 6 bases and at J to 7 bases, leaving 3 bases not matched to a gene. The CDR3 length is 13 residues. Germline CDR1 is MNHEY and CDR2 is SVGAGI.

This chain links TRBV9 with TRBJ2-3; 8 bases match TRBD2. CDR3 length: 16 residues. CDR1 and CDR2 (germline): SGDLS, YYNGEE. V gave up 5 bases and J gave up 4 bases; unmatched junction bases: 12. As DNA, the CDR3 is TGTGCCAGCAGTTTTCCGGGACTAGGAGGTGCAGATACGCAGTATTTT. Translation gives CASSFPGLGGADTQYF.

The chain links TRBV27 to TRBJ1-1; TRBD1 matches at 7 bases. V trimming: 6 bases; J trimming: 4 bases; junction bases outside the gene matches: 5. The CDR3 runs to 13 residues. Germline loops: CDR1 MNHEY, CDR2 SMNVEV (reference sequence). CDR3 sequence reads: CASRTGVITEAFF. The CDR3, as DNA: TGTGCCAGCAGAACAGGGGTTATCACTGAAGCTTTCTTT.

The rearrangement links TRBV15 to TRBJ1-1; D remains unclear. V was pared by 8 bases and J by 2 bases, with 27 bases between. This CDR3 is 18 amino acids long. The germline V gene has CDR1 LNHNV and CDR2 YYDKDF (reference sequence). The CDR3 bases are TGTGCCACCGAGCCCCGACTAAGGGCCCTAGGAGGTAACACTGAAGCTTTCTTT. Its translation is CATEPRLRALGGNTEAFF. The whole variable domain, filled in from reference TRBV15 and TRBJ1-1, reads DAMVIQNPRYQVTQFGKPVTLSCSQTLNHNVMYWYQQKSSQAPKLLFHYYDKDFNNEADTPDNFQSRRPNTSFCFLDIRSPGLGDTAMYLCATEPRLRALGGNTEAFFGQGTRLTVV.